The T cell receptor (beta chain) under discussion was sequenced for a study of OX40 agonist ivuxolimab in advanced cancers. The study, taken as a whole, reports: By week 6 at 0.1 to 3.0 mg/kg, blood CD4+ and CD8+ T cells had expanded clonally. CD8+ T cells showed, on average, more clonal expansion than CD4+ cells.

In the case of this clone: Its target is unknown.

Data came from immunoSEQ multiplex PCR; TCRdb stores just in-frame clones and leaves some out. Here the sample spans tens of thousands of clones, around nine tenths being singletons. The CDR3 totals 15 residues. V was clipped by 7 bases and J by 5 bases; unmatched bases: 14. Germline loops: CDR1 SQVTM, CDR2 ANQGSEA. The source is an adult with an advanced solid tumor such as melanoma, head and neck, liver or kidney cancer. This specimen was CD4+ or CD8+ T cells sorted from blood, taken in a trial of the OX40 agonist ivuxolimab. The V and J genes are TRBV29-1 and TRBJ2-7; 10 bases line up with TRBD2. For the CDR3, the DNA is TGCAGCGCCTGGCGGGTAGCGGGAGGATATAACGAGCAGTACTTC. Its protein is CSAWRVAGGYNEQYF.